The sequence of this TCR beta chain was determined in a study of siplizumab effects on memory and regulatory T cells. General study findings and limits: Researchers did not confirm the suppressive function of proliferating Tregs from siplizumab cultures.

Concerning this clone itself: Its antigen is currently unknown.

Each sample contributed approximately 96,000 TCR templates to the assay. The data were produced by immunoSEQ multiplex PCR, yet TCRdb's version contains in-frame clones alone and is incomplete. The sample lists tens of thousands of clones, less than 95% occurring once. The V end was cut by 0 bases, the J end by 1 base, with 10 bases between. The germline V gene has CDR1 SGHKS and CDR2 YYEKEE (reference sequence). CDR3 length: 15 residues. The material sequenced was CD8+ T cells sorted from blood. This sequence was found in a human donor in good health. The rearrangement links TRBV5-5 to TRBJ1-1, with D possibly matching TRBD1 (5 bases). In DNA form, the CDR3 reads TGTGCCAGCAGCTTGGTAGACAGAACGAACACTGAAGCTTTCTTT. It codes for CASSLVDRTNTEAFF.